Shown below are 16 T cell receptor beta chains from a single sample sequenced in a study of persistence of HIV-infected CD4 T cells. Their antigen targets remain unknown. Sequencing used immunoSEQ version 4 in survey mode. The method was immunoSEQ multiplex PCR; TCRdb's version includes in-frame clones alone and lacks a portion of them. The sample gives about 40,000 clones, 75% to 85% of which show up once; 14% is in the top ten. An overlapping HIV-1 Gag peptide pool stimulated these cells at 0.95 to 1 ug/peptide/mL. CD40L/CD69 double-negative CD45RO-high memory CD4+ T cells were collected. The sequenced sample was CD4+ T cells sorted from PBMCs after approximately 19-hour stimulation, obtained from a patient who received antiretroviral therapy. The receptors derive from an adult man with HIV who was CMV-seropositive.

This clone was recorded only once. This sequence joins TRBV25-1 and TRBJ2-7; 8 bases fit TRBD1. This CDR3 has 15 amino acids. Trimming removed 4 bases from V and 1 base from J; junction bases left unmatched: 6. Per the germline V gene, CDR1 is MGHDK and CDR2 is SYGVNS. Written as DNA, the CDR3 is TGTGCCAGCAGTGTCAGACAGGGGTTTTCCTACGAGCAGTACTTC. This gives the protein CASSVRQGFSYEQYF.

This chain joins TRBV27 and TRBJ2-1, with TRBD1 matching over 8 bases. The CDR3 spans 14 residues. The germline V gene encodes CDR1 MNHEY and CDR2 SMNVEV (reference sequence). The V and J ends lost 5 bases and 6 bases, in that order; junction bases with no gene match: 6. The CDR3 DNA sequence: TGTGCCAGCAGTCCCCTAGGACAGGGCAATGAGCAGTTCTTC. This codes for CASSPLGQGNEQFF.

The chain links TRBV7-3 to TRBJ2-7; tentative D call: TRBD2 (5 bases). CDR1 and CDR2 (germline): SGHTA, FQGTGA. CDR3 length equals 14 residues. Between the trimmed V and J ends, which lost 5 bases and 5 bases, there was a span of 16 bases. In DNA form, the CDR3 reads TGTGCCAGCAGCGAATCGGGATGGTCTGACGAGCAGTACTTC. Its translation is CASSESGWSDEQYF.

This clone was counted once. V usage is TRBV6-6 and J usage is TRBJ2-5, with 7 bases fitting TRBD1. CDR1 and CDR2 (germline): MNHNY, SVGAGI (reference sequence). CDR3 length: 13 amino acids. With V trimmed by 6 bases and J by 4 bases, 5 bases remained unmatched. CDR3 sequence (DNA): TGTGCCAGCAGCCTGACAGGGAGAGAGACCCAGTACTTC. This encodes CASSLTGRETQYF.

V and J are TRBV30 and TRBJ1-3; D uncertain. This CDR3 spans 17 amino acids. Trimming left V 0 bases short and J 4 bases short, with 19 bases between. The germline V gene has CDR1 GTSNPN and CDR2 SVGIG (reference sequence). The DNA for the CDR3 is TGTGCCTGGAGTGTCGGTTATCCCGAGTATGCGGGAAACACCATATATTTT. Translating gives CAWSVGYPEYAGNTIYF. Variable domain in full (rest from reference TRBV30 and TRBJ1-3): SQTIHQWPATLVQPVGSPLSLECTVEGTSNPNLYWYRQAAGRGLQLLFYSVGIGQISSEVPQNLSASRPQDRQFILSSKKLLLSDSGFYLCAWSVGYPEYAGNTIYFGEGSWLTVV.

This rearrangement joins TRBV6-5 to TRBJ1-1; TRBD1 matches at 8 bases. J lost 5 bases, V lost 6 bases, and 8 bases had no gene match. The CDR3 has 14 amino acids. The germline gives CDR1 MNHEY, CDR2 SVGAGI. CDR3 bases: TGTGCCAGCAGGGGACAGGCCTCGGGGACTGAAGCTTTCTTT. This sequence encodes CASRGQASGTEAFF.

This clone appeared a single time. J is TRBJ2-1 and V is TRBV30, with TRBD2 matching over 13 bases. The CDR3 runs to 16 residues. The V gene's germline CDR1 is GTSNPN and CDR2 SVGIG (reference sequence). After removal of 5 bases from V and 4 bases from J, the junction contained 8 bases not matched to a gene. The CDR3 DNA reads as TGTGCCTGGGCTCCCCTGACTAGCGGGGGGTACAATGAGCAGTTCTTC. The encoded protein is CAWAPLTSGGYNEQFF.

The chain couples TRBV5-4 to TRBJ2-3, with 12 bases lining up with TRBD2. The V segment lost 4 bases and the J segment 1 base; nucleotides outside the gene matches: 4. Germline V CDR1 and CDR2: SGHNT, YYREEE (reference sequence). This CDR3 contains 16 residues. The CDR3 loop is CASSPSSGRGTDTQYF. As DNA, the CDR3 is TGTGCCAGCAGCCCTTCTAGCGGGAGGGGCACAGATACGCAGTATTTT.

The chain combines TRBV4-3 with TRBJ2-1; D is perhaps TRBD2 (5 bases). The V gene's germline CDR1 is LGHNA and CDR2 YSLEER. The CDR3 sequence is 17 residues long. V was clipped by 4 bases and J by 6 bases, with 22 bases between them. CDR3 sequence reads: CASSRGSGTATLNEQFF. The CDR3 DNA follows: TGCGCCAGCAGCCGAGGGAGTGGAACAGCCACACTCAATGAGCAGTTCTTC.

The V call is TRBV20-1, the J call TRBJ2-2; D is uncertain. V shed 4 bases and J shed 6 bases, with 6 bases lying between them. Germline loops: CDR1 DFQATT, CDR2 SNEGSKA (reference sequence). The CDR3 has 11 amino acids. The CDR3 sequence: CSATQAGELFF. CDR3 coding DNA: TGCAGTGCTACCCAGGCCGGGGAGCTGTTTTTT.

This clone has more than one count but fewer than ten. The chain combines TRBV7-2 with TRBJ2-1; 9 nucleotides align to TRBD2. J was trimmed by 4 bases and V by 5 bases; bases with no gene match: 9. Germline V lookup: CDR1 SGHTA, CDR2 FQGNSA. This CDR3 has 16 residues. For the CDR3, the DNA is TGTGCCAGCAGCGAGACTAGCGGATCAGGGTACAATGAGCAGTTCTTC. Residues: CASSETSGSGYNEQFF.

V gene TRBV6-2 or TRBV6-3 combines with J gene TRBJ2-1; 11 bases are shared with TRBD2. Germline trimming cut 2 bases from V and 9 bases from J; bases unmatched to any gene: 9. From germline, CDR1 is MNHEY and CDR2 SVGEGT. The CDR3 contains 16 residues. The CDR3 DNA is TGTGCCAGCAGTTACCCTACTAGCGGGGGCCCCATTGAGCAGTTCTTC. It specifies CASSYPTSGGPIEQFF.

The chain is built from TRBV3-1 (or the pseudogene TRBV3-2) and TRBJ2-4; D unclear. This CDR3 contains 12 residues. CDR1 and CDR2 (germline): LGHDT, YNNKEL (reference sequence). The germline V and J ends were trimmed by 1 base and 2 bases, with 0 bases remaining between them. The CDR3 sequence is CASSQAKNIQYF. Written as DNA, the CDR3 is TGTGCCAGCAGCCAAGCCAAAAACATTCAGTACTTC.

CDR3 in amino acids: CASSQDRSGSGADTQYF. The CDR3 bases are TGCGCCAGCAGCCAAGATCGGAGCGGGAGCGGCGCAGATACGCAGTATTTT. V and J are TRBV4-3 and TRBJ2-3, with 8 bases identical to TRBD2. Germline CDR1 is LGHNA and CDR2 is YSLEER. V gave up 0 bases and J gave up 4 bases; unmatched junction bases: 9. The CDR3 contains 17 residues.

V gene TRBV7-6 combines with J gene TRBJ1-1; D is unresolved. With 2 bases removed from V and 1 base from J, the gap between germline ends came to 11 bases. Germline V gives CDR1 SGHVS, CDR2 FNYEAQ. This CDR3 is built from 15 residues. The CDR3 nucleotides read TGTGCCAGCAGCTTAAGGCCTGGCCCGAACACTGAAGCTTTCTTT. This codes for CASSLRPGPNTEAFF.

The chain uses TRBV5-1 and TRBJ1-2; no clear D gene. Trimming shortened V by 0 bases and J by 4 bases, and 4 bases separated the two germline ends. Per the germline V gene, CDR1 is SGHRS and CDR2 is YFSETQ. CDR3 length: 12 residues. DNA of the CDR3: TGCGCCAGCAGCTTGGCTGGCTATGGCTACACCTTC. Its protein is CASSLAGYGYTF.